This passage covers 10 T cell receptor beta chains from one sample sequenced in a study of Graves' ophthalmopathy and Graves' hyperthyroidism. As the template, RNA transcripts were used to amplify TCR beta CDR3 regions. First-round RT-PCR used HTBI primers; second-round multiplex PCR followed. TCRdb re-called the multiplex PCR reads through MiXCR, storing one row per CDR3 protein. The sample carries over a million distinct CDR3 sequences, approximately 35% recorded once. The sample taken for sequencing was peripheral blood or thyroid tissue (not recorded which). These receptors were collected from an adult man with Graves' hyperthyroidism.

Concerning this clonotype itself: Germline is not matched at one junction end, which may reflect a read error. The chain is built from TRBV7-6 and TRBJ1-4; D remains unclear. Looked up from germline, CDR1 is SGHVS and CDR2 is FNYEAQ. The CDR3 spans 15 residues. CDR3 amino acids: CASGLVGDPGEKLFF. In nucleotides, the CDR3 is TGTGCCAGCGGCTTAGTTGGAGACCCTGGCGAAAAACTGTTTTTT.

The V call is TRBV20-1, the J call TRBJ2-7, with TRBD1 identical over 8 bases. The CDR3 is 14 amino acids. CDR1 is DFQATT and CDR2 is SNEGSKA in the germline V gene (reference sequence). Trimming cost V 6 bases and J 2 bases; bases outside gene matches: 9. CDR3 DNA: TGCAGTGCCCCAGGGGGCAGGCCCCCCTACGAGCAGTACTTC. Translation: CSAPGGRPPYEQYF.

This clonotype was found many times. The chain couples TRBV7-2 to TRBJ2-7, with D perhaps TRBD2 (6 bases). This CDR3 is 13 amino acids long. Germline values: CDR1 SGHTA, CDR2 FQGNSA. The germline V and J ends were trimmed by 9 bases and 3 bases, with 15 bases remaining between them. CDR3 DNA sequence: TGTGCCAGTAAAGGCGGGGATCGCTACGAGCAGTACTTC. Encoded protein: CASKGGDRYEQYF.

This clonotype turned up a few times. The chain is built from TRBV5-1 and TRBJ2-6; no firm D call. V was pared by 5 bases and J by 0 bases, with 12 bases between. The CDR3 consists of 16 residues. In germline, CDR1 is SGHRS, CDR2 YFSETQ. DNA of the CDR3: TGCGCCAGCAGTCCCCGACCGCGCTCTGGGGCCAACGTCCTGACTTTC. Amino acid sequence: CASSPRPRSGANVLTF. Together with reference TRBV5-1 and TRBJ2-6, the CDR3 gives the full variable domain: KAGVTQTPRYLIKTRGQQVTLSCSPISGHRSVSWYQQTPGQGLQFLFEYFSETQRNKGNFPGRFSGRQFSNSRSEMNVSTLELGDSALYLCASSPRPRSGANVLTFGAGSRLTVL.

This clonotype was counted ten times or more. The rearrangement links TRBV7-6 to TRBJ2-7; D remains unclear. This CDR3 spans 13 amino acids. Germline CDR1 and CDR2: SGHVS and FNYEAQ. Trimming pared 0 bases from V and 3 bases from J, leaving 6 bases between. CDR3 in DNA: TGTGCCAGCAGCTTAGCCGACGGCTACGAGCAGTACTTC. Translation: CASSLADGYEQYF.

This clonotype occurred many times. The J gene is TRBJ2-2, the V gene TRBV10-2; no definite D call. V was trimmed by 3 bases and J by 0 bases, leaving 5 bases between them. Germline lookup yields CDR1 WSHSY and CDR2 SAAADI. The CDR3 length is 14 residues. DNA of the CDR3: TGCGCCAGCAGTGACTCCCCGAACACCGGGGAGCTGTTTTTT. Translated, it gives CASSDSPNTGELFF.

This clonotype was counted a few times. The chain links TRBV28 to TRBJ1-5; the match to TRBD1 covers 9 bases. The CDR3 consists of 16 residues. Germline loops: CDR1 MDHEN, CDR2 SYDVKM. Unmatched junction bases numbered 6, after V lost 3 bases and J lost 3 bases. CDR3 bases: TGTGCCAGCAGTTTGTGGGGGACAGGGAACAATCAGCCCCAGCATTTT. It specifies CASSLWGTGNNQPQHF.

V gene TRBV7-6 combines with J gene TRBJ1-3; TRBD1 is a possible D gene (5 bases). V lost 5 bases, J lost 0 bases, and 14 bases lay in between. The germline V gene encodes CDR1 SGHVS and CDR2 FNYEAQ. The CDR3 loop spans 16 amino acids. The CDR3 DNA sequence: TGTGCCAGCAGCCCACGGGTGACAGCCTCTGGAAACACCATATATTTT. This translates into CASSPRVTASGNTIYF.

CDR3 region: CASSYPTIAIYEQYF. The CDR3 DNA is TGTGCCAGCAGTTACCCTACTATCGCTATCTACGAGCAGTACTTC. The rearrangement joins TRBV6-2 or TRBV6-3 to TRBJ2-7; D is unresolved. Between the trimmed V and J ends, which lost 2 bases and 3 bases, there was a span of 14 bases. Germline V gene lookup returns CDR1 MNHEY and CDR2 SVGEGT. The CDR3 runs 15 residues.

This clonotype was observed once. Germline is not matched at one junction end, which may reflect a read error. The V and J genes are TRBV10-3 and TRBJ2-5; TRBD2 matches 9 bases. This CDR3 spans 14 amino acids. Germline V CDR1 and CDR2: ENHRY, SYGVKD. This CDR3 is CASSVLAGRETQYF. In DNA, the CDR3 is TGTGCCAGCAGTGTACTAGCGGGTCGGGAGACCCAGTACTTC.